These 31 T cell receptor beta chains share one sample of origin, sequenced in a study of blood T cell repertoires in COVID-19. TCRdb's table, derived via immunoSEQ multiplex PCR, lists solely in-frame clones and lacks some. The data hold roughly 230,000 clones, with 85% to 90% observed a single time. Sequencing was done on a sample of PBMCs or T cells enriched from blood (not recorded which). The origin of the receptors is a young woman with acute COVID-19.

The chain employs TRBV4-3 and TRBJ1-4; 8 bases are a match to TRBD1. V dropped 2 bases and J dropped 4; count of bases not matched to a gene: 3. CDR3 size: 15 residues. The V gene's germline CDR1 is LGHNA and CDR2 YSLEER. This CDR3 reads CASSQFTGGNEKLFF. Written as DNA, the CDR3 is TGCGCCAGCAGCCAATTTACAGGGGGTAATGAAAAACTGTTTTTT.

The chain is built from TRBV19 and TRBJ2-1; TRBD2 matches at 9 bases. V gave up 4 bases and J gave up 9 bases; unmatched junction bases: 10. Germline V gene lookup returns CDR1 LNHDA and CDR2 SQIVND (reference sequence). The CDR3 length is 15 residues. CDR3 protein: CASSNGGGAGGEQFF. DNA of the CDR3: TGTGCCAGTAGTAACGGCGGGGGGGCCGGAGGTGAGCAGTTCTTC.

This clone showed up just a few times. V usage is TRBV5-8 and J usage is TRBJ1-2; 9 positions agree with TRBD1. V was clipped by 2 bases and J by 7 bases; unmatched bases: 9. The CDR3 has 15 residues. Germline CDR1 is SGHTS and CDR2 is YDEGEE. The DNA for the CDR3 is TGTGCCAGCAGCTTAAGTTCGACAGGGGGTACTGGCTACACCTTC. This codes for CASSLSSTGGTGYTF.

This chain joins TRBV7-2 and TRBJ1-4; 10 bases are a match to TRBD1. Unmatched junction bases numbered 7, after V lost 5 bases and J lost 7 bases. Germline values: CDR1 SGHTA, CDR2 FQGNSA. There are 15 residues in the CDR3. The CDR3 loop reads CASSDDRGRGEKLFF. The CDR3 DNA is TGTGCCAGCAGCGATGACAGGGGGCGCGGTGAAAAACTGTTTTTT.

The rearrangement joins TRBV5-4 to TRBJ1-2, with 7 bases matching TRBD1. The germline CDR1 and CDR2 sequences are SGHNT and YYREEE (reference sequence). V lost 4 bases to trimming and J lost 3 bases; unmatched junction nucleotides: 6. The CDR3 length is 14 residues. In nucleotides, the CDR3 is TGTGCCAGCAGCGGAGGGGACAGATACTATGGCTACACCTTC. This codes for CASSGGDRYYGYTF.

This clone was seen only once. The rearrangement joins TRBV5-1 to TRBJ1-6, with a possible D match to TRBD1 (6 bases). The germline CDR1 and CDR2 sequences are SGHRS and YFSETQ. The CDR3 contains 13 residues. The ends were cut back, 7 bases at V and 9 bases at J, with 14 bases in the middle. The CDR3 spells CASQQGGGSPLHF. CDR3 coding DNA: TGCGCCAGCCAACAGGGTGGGGGTTCACCCCTCCACTTT.

A note on this clone: A read error is possible here, since a much larger clone lies one base away. The chain joins TRBV12-3 or TRBV12-4 to TRBJ1-1; D is unclear. This CDR3 has 13 amino acids. Between the trimmed V and J ends, which lost 2 bases and 0 bases, there was a span of 4 bases. CDR3 DNA sequence: TGTGCCAGCAGTTTATCAGTGAACACTGAAGCTTTCTTT. Protein sequence: CASSLSVNTEAFF.

This clone is a singleton in its sample. This sequence joins TRBV28 and TRBJ2-5; D not resolved. Germline V gene lookup returns CDR1 MDHEN and CDR2 SYDVKM. Trimming cost V 3 bases and J 5 bases, with 7 bases left between them. The CDR3 has 12 residues. The CDR3 coding sequence is TGTGCCAGCAGTTTGCTAAAGGAGACCCAGTACTTC. Translated, it gives CASSLLKETQYF.

V and J are TRBV5-5 and TRBJ2-1, with 8 bases fitting TRBD1. Germline-derived CDR1 and CDR2 are SGHKS and YYEKEE (reference sequence). This CDR3 has 14 amino acids. The ends lost 3 bases at V and 5 bases at J; junction bases unmatched: 4. CDR3 amino acids: CASSSTGEHNEQFF. The DNA for the CDR3 is TGTGCCAGCAGCTCGACAGGGGAGCACAATGAGCAGTTCTTC. The full variable domain, completed using reference TRBV5-5 and TRBJ2-1, is DAGVTQSPTHLIKTRGQQVTLRCSPISGHKSVSWYQQVLGQGPQFIFQYYEKEERGRGNFPDRFSARQFPNYSSELNVNALLLGDSALYLCASSSTGEHNEQFFGPGTRLTVL.

The chain links TRBV19 to TRBJ1-1; D is ambiguous. The CDR3 consists of 13 residues. V was pared by 5 bases and J by 1 base, with 8 bases between. Germline lookup yields CDR1 LNHDA and CDR2 SQIVND (reference sequence). The CDR3 loop reads CASSPAGNTEAFF. CDR3 bases: TGTGCCAGTAGTCCCGCGGGGAACACTGAAGCTTTCTTT. The full variable domain, rest sourced from reference TRBV19 and TRBJ1-1, is DGGITQSPKYLFRKEGQNVTLSCEQNLNHDAMYWYRQDPGQGLRLIYYSQIVNDFQKGDIAEGYSVSREKKESFPLTVTSAQKNPTAFYLCASSPAGNTEAFFGQGTRLTVV.

The chain recombines TRBV6-5 with TRBJ1-1, with 7 bases matching TRBD1. With 0 bases clipped from V and 11 bases from J, the junction kept 6 bases outside the gene matches. The CDR3 sequence is 13 residues long. Germline CDR1 MNHEY, CDR2 SVGAGI. This CDR3 reads CASSYSRGDSAFF. In nucleotides, the CDR3 is TGTGCCAGCAGTTACTCCAGGGGGGACTCGGCTTTCTTT.

The chain links TRBV19 to TRBJ1-5; TRBD1 agrees at 9 bases. The germline V gene has CDR1 LNHDA and CDR2 SQIVND (reference sequence). The CDR3 is made up of 14 amino acids. V lost 4 bases, J lost 6 bases, and 4 bases stayed unmatched. The CDR3 region has the DNA TGTGCCAGTAGTAAACAGGGGGCAGGTCAGCCCCAGCATTTT. It codes for CASSKQGAGQPQHF.

This chain joins TRBV25-1 and TRBJ2-5, with 11 bases matching TRBD2. Trimming removed 8 bases from V and 6 bases from J; junction bases left unmatched: 8. The V gene's germline CDR1 is MGHDK and CDR2 SYGVNS. The CDR3 consists of 14 residues. The DNA of the CDR3 is TGTGCCAGCTCTAGCGGGGGGACCTCAAAGACCCAGTACTTC. Translated, it gives CASSSGGTSKTQYF.

The J gene is TRBJ1-1, the V gene TRBV19, with D possibly TRBD1 on 5 matching bases. Germline-derived CDR1 and CDR2 are LNHDA and SQIVND (reference sequence). The V gene lost 7 bases and the J gene lost 1 base, with 13 bases spanning the gap. The CDR3 length is 14 residues. CDR3 nucleotide sequence: TGTGCCAGTACATGGCAGGGCGGGAACACTGAAGCTTTCTTT. This gives the protein CASTWQGGNTEAFF. Looking up the rest from reference TRBV19 and TRBJ1-1 gives the full variable domain: DGGITQSPKYLFRKEGQNVTLSCEQNLNHDAMYWYRQDPGQGLRLIYYSQIVNDFQKGDIAEGYSVSREKKESFPLTVTSAQKNPTAFYLCASTWQGGNTEAFFGQGTRLTVV.

The table lists this clone with a few counts. The gene calls are TRBV4-3 and TRBJ1-4, with D perhaps TRBD1 (5 bases). Trimming pared 1 base from V and 2 bases from J, leaving 11 bases between. Germline V CDR1 and CDR2: LGHNA, YSLEER. The CDR3 is 16 residues long. CDR3 protein: CASSQGEGRTNEKLFF. CDR3 sequence (DNA): TGCGCCAGCAGCCAAGGGGAGGGGAGGACTAATGAAAAACTGTTTTTT.

The chain couples TRBV9 to TRBJ1-5, with 10 positions matching TRBD1. Germline assignment: CDR1 SGDLS and CDR2 YYNGEE. Trimming took 3 bases from V and 9 from J; bases not matched to a gene: 6. CDR3 length equals 14 residues. This CDR3 reads CASSEGQGGTPQHF. CDR3 coding DNA: TGTGCCAGCAGCGAAGGACAGGGGGGAACGCCCCAGCATTTT.

This clone was observed once. The rearrangement uses TRBV18 and TRBJ2-5; no clear D. Trimming took 1 base from V and 2 from J, leaving 5 bases between them. CDR3 length: 13 residues. The germline CDR1 and CDR2 sequences are KGHSH and LQKENI. This CDR3 is CASSPLLQETQYF. CDR3 bases: TGTGCCAGCTCACCACTTCTACAAGAGACCCAGTACTTC.

The J gene is TRBJ1-6, the V gene TRBV27, with D tentatively TRBD1 (5 bases). This CDR3 has 15 residues. V dropped 0 bases and J dropped 4 bases, with 7 bases sitting between them. CDR1 and CDR2 from the germline V gene are MNHEY and SMNVEV (reference sequence). DNA of the CDR3: TGTGCCAGCAGTTTATCTGGGGGGTATAATTCACCCCTCCACTTT. Translating it yields CASSLSGGYNSPLHF.

This sequence joins TRBV25-1 and TRBJ1-2; 7 bases map to TRBD1. The CDR3 is made up of 14 amino acids. V lost 8 bases, J lost 5 bases, and 11 bases stayed unmatched. CDR1 is MGHDK, CDR2 SYGVNS, per germline. This CDR3 is CASGGSTGLYGYTF. The DNA of the CDR3 is TGTGCCAGCGGGGGATCGACAGGGTTATATGGCTACACCTTC.

The rearrangement joins TRBV15 to TRBJ1-1; D is ambiguous. V dropped 5 bases and J dropped 4 bases, with 14 bases sitting between them. There are 14 residues in the CDR3. Germline V gives CDR1 LNHNV, CDR2 YYDKDF (reference sequence). CDR3 residues: CATSPVYSGTEAFF. The CDR3 DNA reads as TGTGCCACCAGCCCGGTCTACTCAGGCACTGAAGCTTTCTTT.

The count of this clone is one. This chain joins TRBV5-4 and TRBJ1-3; TRBD1 matches 7 bases. Losses at the gene ends were 4 bases for V and 2 bases for J; bases not matched to a gene: 9. This CDR3 is built from 16 residues. From germline, CDR1 is SGHNT and CDR2 YYREEE (reference sequence). The CDR3 region is CASSLTLDRAGNTIYF. The CDR3 region has the DNA TGTGCCAGCAGCCTCACCCTCGACAGGGCTGGAAACACCATATATTTT.

V and J are TRBV28 and TRBJ2-7, with 9 bases identical to TRBD1. Germline values: CDR1 MDHEN, CDR2 SYDVKM. This CDR3 is built from 13 residues. The V segment lost 6 bases and the J segment 5 bases; nucleotides outside the gene matches: 5. The CDR3 spells CASSKDRGDEQYF. The CDR3 DNA follows: TGTGCCAGCAGCAAGGACAGGGGAGACGAGCAGTACTTC.

The CDR3, as DNA: TGTGCCAGCAGAACCGGGACAGGGAACGAGCAGTACTTC. As protein: CASRTGTGNEQYF. The chain recombines TRBV6-5 with TRBJ2-7; 9 nucleotides agree with TRBD1. Trimming removed 6 bases from V and 5 bases from J; junction bases left unmatched: 5. Looked up from germline, CDR1 is MNHEY and CDR2 is SVGAGI. This CDR3 has 13 amino acids.

The chain has TRBV25-1 and TRBJ1-1; D is undetermined. In germline, CDR1 is MGHDK, CDR2 SYGVNS. This CDR3 is 13 amino acids long. V was shortened by 8 bases and J by 10 bases, with 20 bases between the two germline ends. For the CDR3, the DNA is TGTGCCAGCGGAGCACGTTCGGGGTGGGTAGCTTTCTTT. Translated: CASGARSGWVAFF.

The CDR3: CASSGSQGSYGYTF. The CDR3 nucleotides are TGTGCCAGTAGTGGATCCCAGGGCTCCTATGGCTACACCTTC. This chain connects TRBV19 to TRBJ1-2, with D maybe TRBD1 (5 bases). The germline CDR1 and CDR2 sequences are LNHDA and SQIVND (reference sequence). This CDR3 contains 14 residues. Trimming stripped 5 bases from V and 4 bases from J, with 14 bases between.

CDR3 amino acids: CASTSRSNEQFF. As DNA, the CDR3 is TGTGCCAGCACCTCCAGGTCTAATGAGCAGTTCTTC. V and J are TRBV6-5 and TRBJ2-1; no reliable D call. V lost 7 bases to trimming and J lost 7 bases, with 11 bases between them. The CDR3 runs 12 residues. Looked up from germline, CDR1 is MNHEY and CDR2 is SVGAGI.

The chain links TRBV9 to TRBJ1-1; 8 nucleotides match TRBD1. The CDR3 extends over 15 amino acids. V shed 3 bases and J 1 base; nucleotides not matched to a gene: 5. Per germline, CDR1 SGDLS and CDR2 YYNGEE. The CDR3 DNA follows: TGTGCCAGCAGCGGGCGGACAGGGAAGAACACTGAAGCTTTCTTT. Protein product: CASSGRTGKNTEAFF.

The V call is TRBV3-1 (or the pseudogene TRBV3-2), the J call TRBJ1-1; D is undetermined. Looked up from germline, CDR1 is LGHDT and CDR2 is YNNKEL (reference sequence). This CDR3 is 16 amino acids long. Trimming cost V 0 bases and J 2 bases, with 13 bases left between them. CDR3 DNA: TGTGCCAGCAGCCAAGAACGTGTGGCCGTTAACACTGAAGCTTTCTTT. It is translated as CASSQERVAVNTEAFF.

The V call is TRBV6-5, the J call TRBJ1-5; 7 bases agree with TRBD1. Germline V gene lookup returns CDR1 MNHEY and CDR2 SVGAGI. CDR3 size: 14 residues. V shed 7 bases, J shed 5 bases, and the junction held 8 bases outside the gene matches. The CDR3 DNA reads TGTGCCAGCAAACGACAGGGAGAAGATCAGCCCCAGCATTTT. It specifies CASKRQGEDQPQHF.

The chain joins TRBV6-5 to TRBJ1-4; a weak D match, TRBD1 (6 bases). CDR3 length: 14 amino acids. Germline V gene data show CDR1 as MNHEY and CDR2 as SVGAGI. Trimming took 6 bases from V and 3 from J, leaving 11 bases between them. The CDR3 DNA reads TGTGCCAGCAGCCACGACAGGCCTAATGAAAAACTGTTTTTT. It encodes CASSHDRPNEKLFF.

The chain couples TRBV7-9 to TRBJ2-5, with D perhaps TRBD1 (6 bases). The CDR3 length is 15 residues. Germline-derived CDR1 and CDR2 are SEHNR and FQNEAQ (reference sequence). V gave up 1 base and J gave up 5 bases, with 14 bases separating them. In nucleotides, the CDR3 is TGTGCCAGCAGCTTAGGCTCACAGGGAAGCGAGACCCAGTACTTC. Encoded protein: CASSLGSQGSETQYF.